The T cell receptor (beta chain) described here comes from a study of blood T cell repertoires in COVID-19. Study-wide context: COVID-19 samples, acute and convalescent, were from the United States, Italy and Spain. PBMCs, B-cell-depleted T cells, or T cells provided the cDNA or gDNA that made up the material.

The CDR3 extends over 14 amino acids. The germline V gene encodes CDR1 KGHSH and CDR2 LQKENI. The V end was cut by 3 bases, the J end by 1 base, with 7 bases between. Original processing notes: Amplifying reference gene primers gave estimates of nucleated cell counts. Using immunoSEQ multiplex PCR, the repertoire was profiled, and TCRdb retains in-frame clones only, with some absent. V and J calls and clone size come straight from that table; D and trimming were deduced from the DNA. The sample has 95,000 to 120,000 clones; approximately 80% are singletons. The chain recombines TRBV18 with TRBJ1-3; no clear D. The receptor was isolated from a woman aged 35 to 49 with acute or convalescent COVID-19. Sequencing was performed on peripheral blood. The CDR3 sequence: CASSPQESGNTIYF. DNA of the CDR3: TGTGCCAGCTCACCCCAGGAATCTGGAAACACCATATATTTT.